The 10 T cell receptor beta chains presented below share a single source sample, sequenced in a study of cytomegalovirus exposure and HLA in healthy donors (TCRdb year 2017). Library construction relied on the immunoSEQ multiplex PCR assay. A mixture of 60 forward primers for TCR Vbeta segments and 13 reverse primers for TCR Jbeta segments was used in the multiplex PCR. TCRdb provides this immuneACCESS table in a form limited to in-frame rearrangements. Some clones are lacking; in checked studies, under half of them reflect an unresolved V gene, and why the rest are absent is not known. Present in this sample are fewer than 250,000 clones, 60% to 85% of which were seen just once. Around 1.6% of the sample is taken by the ten largest. The sequenced sample was PBMCs. The receptor set was obtained from a woman between 18 and 29 years old in good health and CMV-seronegative.

The table lists this clone with a few counts. This chain connects TRBV18 to TRBJ1-3, with 9 bases that match TRBD1. This CDR3 spans 17 amino acids. In germline, CDR1 is KGHSH, CDR2 LQKENI. V was pared by 4 bases and J by 0 bases, with 7 bases of the junction left unmatched. The DNA for the CDR3 is TGTGCCAGCTCACGGGACAGGGAAACGTTCTCTGGAAACACCATATATTTT. Its translation: CASSRDRETFSGNTIYF.

About this clone: At one end the junction does not follow the germline gene, possibly because of a read error. The gene calls are TRBV7-2 and TRBJ1-5, with a tentative D call TRBD1 (5 bases). This CDR3 has 15 amino acids. CDR1 is SGHTA, CDR2 FQGNSA, per germline. In nucleotides, the CDR3 is TGTGCCAGCACCTTACAAGCGACAGCTCATCAGCCCCAGCATTTT. Its translation: CASTLQATAHQPQHF.

This clone has only one observation. This chain joins TRBV27 and TRBJ1-2; D gene uncertain. Per the germline V gene, CDR1 is MNHEY and CDR2 is SMNVEV (reference sequence). Trimming removed 3 bases at V and 1 base at J, with 6 bases between. The CDR3 runs 13 residues. CDR3 protein: CASSLGVNYGYTF. As DNA, the CDR3 is TGTGCCAGCAGTTTGGGCGTTAACTATGGCTACACCTTC.

The rearrangement joins TRBV2 to TRBJ2-7, with 8 nucleotides matching TRBD2. CDR1 is SNHLY, CDR2 FYNNEI, per germline. Trimming at V came to 7 bases and at J to 2 bases, leaving 7 bases not matched to a gene. The CDR3 is 14 amino acids. The CDR3 DNA sequence: TGTGCCAGCATCGAGCGGGGGACAACCTACGAGCAGTACTTC. Its protein is CASIERGTTYEQYF.

This chain uses TRBV5-6 with TRBJ2-2, with TRBD1 matching over 7 bases. The CDR3 contains 14 residues. Per the germline V gene, CDR1 is SGHDT and CDR2 is YYEEEE. Trimming at V came to 2 bases and at J to 5 bases, leaving 3 bases not matched to a gene. The CDR3 protein is CASSLDRVTGELFF. CDR3 DNA: TGTGCCAGCAGCTTAGACAGGGTAACCGGGGAGCTGTTTTTT.

V is TRBV4-1 and J is TRBJ2-7; 8 nucleotides match TRBD1. V trimming: 2 bases; J trimming: 0 bases; junction bases outside the gene matches: 6. CDR1 MGHRA and CDR2 YSYEKL come from the germline V gene. This CDR3 comprises 16 residues. The CDR3 DNA follows: TGCGCCAGCAGCCAACCCGGGACAGGTAACTCCTACGAGCAGTACTTC. Its translation: CASSQPGTGNSYEQYF.

Regarding this clone: This sample also contains other DNA sequences that code for the same CDR3. The chain combines TRBV7-2 with TRBJ2-7; unclear D gene. Germline CDR1 SGHTA, CDR2 FQGNSA. Trimming left V 3 bases short and J 2 bases short, with 8 bases between. This CDR3 comprises 13 residues. DNA for the CDR3: TGTGCCAGCAGCTTTGGGCGAACCTACGAGCAGTACTTC. It encodes CASSFGRTYEQYF.

This clone was seen repeatedly, ten times or more. V gene TRBV5-1 combines with J gene TRBJ2-7; 9 nucleotides agree with TRBD1. This CDR3 comprises 15 residues. Germline CDR1 is SGHRS and CDR2 is YFSETQ. V shed 0 bases and J 6 bases; nucleotides not matched to a gene: 7. CDR3 nucleotide sequence: TGCGCCAGCAGCTTGGCGGGGACAGGGAAGGGCGAGCAGTACTTC. It encodes CASSLAGTGKGEQYF.

The chain employs TRBV11-1 and TRBJ2-1, with 11 bases lining up with TRBD2. V lost 3 bases and J lost 9; bases outside the gene matches: 4. Per germline, CDR1 SGHAT and CDR2 FQDESV (reference sequence). The CDR3 extends over 14 amino acids. This CDR3 is CASSFGLAGGEQFF. Here the CDR3 DNA reads TGTGCCAGCAGCTTCGGACTAGCGGGTGGTGAGCAGTTCTTC.

This clone was counted a single time. The chain uses TRBV6-1 and TRBJ2-5, with D perhaps TRBD1 (6 bases). V lost 10 bases and J lost 3, with 15 bases in between. Germline V CDR1 and CDR2: MNHNS, SASEGT. This CDR3 is built from 13 residues. CDR3 nucleotide sequence: TGTGCCACTTTGCGACAGGTCAAAGAGACCCAGTACTTC. Translating gives CATLRQVKETQYF.